This T cell receptor beta chain was retrieved from a study of blood T cell repertoires in COVID-19. On the study more broadly: The origin of the acute and convalescent COVID-19 samples was the United States, Italy and Spain. In each case, the material was cDNA or gDNA derived from T cells, B-cell-depleted T cells, or PBMCs.

Libraries were prepared by immunoSEQ multiplex PCR; TCRdb keeps only in-frame clonotypes and omits some of them. The sample shows 200,000 to 250,000 clones, 88% of them seen only once. The length of the CDR3 is 16 residues. Germline CDR1 reads SGDLS; CDR2 reads YYNGEE. V dropped 2 bases and J dropped 5; count of bases not matched to a gene: 12. The chain couples TRBV9 to TRBJ2-7; 8 nucleotides line up with TRBD1. Sequencing was carried out using peripheral blood. The clonotype comes from an older woman with acute or convalescent COVID-19. The CDR3 here is CASSVAMGQDGDEQYF. In DNA, the CDR3 is TGTGCCAGCAGCGTGGCCATGGGACAGGATGGCGACGAGCAGTACTTC. Complete variable domain (other parts from reference TRBV9 and TRBJ2-7): DSGVTQTPKHLITATGQRVTLRCSPRSGDLSVYWYQQSLDQGLQFLIQYYNGEERAKGNILERFSAQQFPDLHSELNLSSLELGDSALYFCASSVAMGQDGDEQYFGPGTRLTVT.